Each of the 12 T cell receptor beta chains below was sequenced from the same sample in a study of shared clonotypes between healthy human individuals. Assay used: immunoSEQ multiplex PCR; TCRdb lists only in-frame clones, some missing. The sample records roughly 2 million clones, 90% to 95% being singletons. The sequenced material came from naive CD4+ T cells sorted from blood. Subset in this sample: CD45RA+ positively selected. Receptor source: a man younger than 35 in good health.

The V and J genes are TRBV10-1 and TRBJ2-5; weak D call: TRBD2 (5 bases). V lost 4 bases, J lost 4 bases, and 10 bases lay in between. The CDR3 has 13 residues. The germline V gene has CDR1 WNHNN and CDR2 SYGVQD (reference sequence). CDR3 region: CASSVRGGETQYF. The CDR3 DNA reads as TGCGCCAGCAGTGTTCGGGGTGGAGAGACCCAGTACTTC.

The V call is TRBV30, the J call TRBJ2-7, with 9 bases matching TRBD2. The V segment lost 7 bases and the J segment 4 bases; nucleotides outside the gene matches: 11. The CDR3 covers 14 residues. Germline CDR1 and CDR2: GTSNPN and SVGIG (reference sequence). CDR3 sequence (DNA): TGTGCCTCCTCCGCGGGACTAGCAGCATACGAGCAGTACTTC. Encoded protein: CASSAGLAAYEQYF.

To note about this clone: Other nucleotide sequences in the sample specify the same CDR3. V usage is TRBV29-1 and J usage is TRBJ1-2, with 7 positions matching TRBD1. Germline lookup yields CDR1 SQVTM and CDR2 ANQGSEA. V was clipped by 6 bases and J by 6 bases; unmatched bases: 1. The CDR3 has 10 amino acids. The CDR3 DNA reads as TGCAGCGTGGGGACAGATGGCTACACCTTC. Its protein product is CSVGTDGYTF.

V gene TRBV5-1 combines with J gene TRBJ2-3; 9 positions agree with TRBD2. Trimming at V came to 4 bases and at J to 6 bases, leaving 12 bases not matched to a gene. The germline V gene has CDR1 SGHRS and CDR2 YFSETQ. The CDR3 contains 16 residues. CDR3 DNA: TGCGCCAGCAGCGTCAGTTTGCGGGAGGGCTATGATACGCAGTATTTT. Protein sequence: CASSVSLREGYDTQYF.

The CDR3 sequence is CASSESQRELSDTQYF. As DNA, the CDR3 is TGTGCCAGCAGTGAATCTCAGCGGGAGCTCTCAGATACGCAGTATTTT. The V and J genes are TRBV25-1 and TRBJ2-3; 8 bases line up with TRBD2. Trimming cost V 1 base and J 4 bases; bases outside gene matches: 7. The CDR3 sequence is 16 residues long. CDR1 is MGHDK, CDR2 SYGVNS, per germline.

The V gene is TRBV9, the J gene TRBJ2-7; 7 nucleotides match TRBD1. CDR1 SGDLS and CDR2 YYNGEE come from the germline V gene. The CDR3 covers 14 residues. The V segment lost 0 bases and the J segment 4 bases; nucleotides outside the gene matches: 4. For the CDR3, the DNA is TGTGCCAGCAGCGTAGAAGGGGGCTGGTACGAGCAGTACTTC. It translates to CASSVEGGWYEQYF. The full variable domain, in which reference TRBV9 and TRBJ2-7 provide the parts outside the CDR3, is DSGVTQTPKHLITATGQRVTLRCSPRSGDLSVYWYQQSLDQGLQFLIQYYNGEERAKGNILERFSAQQFPDLHSELNLSSLELGDSALYFCASSVEGGWYEQYFGPGTRLTVT.

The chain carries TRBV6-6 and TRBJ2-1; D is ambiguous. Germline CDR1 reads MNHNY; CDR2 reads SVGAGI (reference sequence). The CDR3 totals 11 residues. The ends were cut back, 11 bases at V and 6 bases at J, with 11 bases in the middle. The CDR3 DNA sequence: TGTGCCGCCAGAGGTGTCAATGAGCAGTTCTTC. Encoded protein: CAARGVNEQFF.

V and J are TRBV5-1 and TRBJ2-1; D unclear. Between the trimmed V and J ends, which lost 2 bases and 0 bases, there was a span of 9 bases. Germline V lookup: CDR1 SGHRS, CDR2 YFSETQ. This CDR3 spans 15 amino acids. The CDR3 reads CASSLNIDSYNEQFF. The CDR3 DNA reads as TGCGCCAGCAGCTTAAATATCGACTCCTACAATGAGCAGTTCTTC.

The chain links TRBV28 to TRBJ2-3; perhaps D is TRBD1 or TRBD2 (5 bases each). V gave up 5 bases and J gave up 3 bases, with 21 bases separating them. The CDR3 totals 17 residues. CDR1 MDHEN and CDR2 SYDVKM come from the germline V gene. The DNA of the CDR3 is TGTGCCAGCAGTCACCTACCCAAGGGGAGCCGAACAGATACGCAGTATTTT. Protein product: CASSHLPKGSRTDTQYF. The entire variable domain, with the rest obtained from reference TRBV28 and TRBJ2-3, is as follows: DVKVTQSSRYLVKRTGEKVFLECVQDMDHENMFWYRQDPGLGLRLIYFSYDVKMKEKGDIPEGYSVSREKKERFSLILESASTNQTSMYLCASSHLPKGSRTDTQYFGPGTRLTVL.

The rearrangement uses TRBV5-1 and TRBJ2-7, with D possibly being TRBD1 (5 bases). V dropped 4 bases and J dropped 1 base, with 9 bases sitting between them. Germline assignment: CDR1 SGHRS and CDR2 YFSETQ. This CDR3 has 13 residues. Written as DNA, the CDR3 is TGCGCCAGCAGCCCGACAGATTCCTACGAGCAGTACTTC. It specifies CASSPTDSYEQYF. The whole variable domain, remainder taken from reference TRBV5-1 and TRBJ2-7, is KAGVTQTPRYLIKTRGQQVTLSCSPISGHRSVSWYQQTPGQGLQFLFEYFSETQRNKGNFPGRFSGRQFSNSRSEMNVSTLELGDSALYLCASSPTDSYEQYFGPGTRLTVT.

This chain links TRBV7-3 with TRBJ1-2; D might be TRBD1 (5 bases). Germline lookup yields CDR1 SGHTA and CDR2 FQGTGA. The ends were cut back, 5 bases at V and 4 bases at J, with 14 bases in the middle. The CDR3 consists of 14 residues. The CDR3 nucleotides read TGTGCCAGCAGCCAAGATGACAGCTTCTATGGCTACACCTTC. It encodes CASSQDDSFYGYTF.

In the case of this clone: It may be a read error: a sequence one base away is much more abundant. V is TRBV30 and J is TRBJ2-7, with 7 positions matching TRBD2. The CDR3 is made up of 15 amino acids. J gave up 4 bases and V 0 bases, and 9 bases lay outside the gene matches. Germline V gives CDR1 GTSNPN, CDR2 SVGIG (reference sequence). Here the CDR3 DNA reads TGTGCCTGGAGTGTAGGACCAGCGGGAAAGTACGAGCAGTACTTC. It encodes CAWSVGPAGKYEQYF.